The next 20 T cell receptor beta chains were all read from a single sample in a study of T cell clonotyping in hematopoietic cell transplantation. Sequencing was performed with immunoSEQ multiplex PCR; in TCRdb, only in-frame clones are kept and a portion is missing. The repertoire consists of 13,000 or so clones, with around 98% occurring once and the leading ten covering about 3.9%. The sequencing used peripheral blood mononuclear cells, collected 30 days after allogeneic stem cell transplant. The receptors shown here come from a female patient aged 50-65 years who had an allogeneic stem cell transplant from an unrelated donor, so T cells may come from the graft donor. Some clones in this sample may be carry-over from other donors' samples.

The chain's CDR3 is CSADRTSGSQETQYF. Written as DNA, the CDR3 is TGCAGCGCCGATCGGACTAGCGGGTCCCAAGAGACCCAGTACTTC. The chain joins TRBV29-1 to TRBJ2-5; 11 bases are a match to TRBD2. The V segment lost 7 bases and the J segment 1 base; nucleotides outside the gene matches: 8. The germline V gene encodes CDR1 SQVTM and CDR2 ANQGSEA. The CDR3 runs 15 residues.

The rearrangement joins TRBV12-2 to TRBJ1-5; the D call of TRBD1 is as the table states it, not checked on the DNA. TRBV12-2 is reported as a pseudogene. The CDR3 spans 18 residues. The CDR3 spells CASRSVAGIYLGNQPQHF. The CDR3 bases are TGTGCAAGTCGCAGTGTCGCAGGGATTTACTTGGGCAATCAGCCCCAGCATTTT.

The V call is TRBV6-4, the J call TRBJ2-4; 9 bases line up with TRBD1. Germline CDR1 is MRHNA and CDR2 is SNTAGT. The V segment lost 4 bases and the J segment 6 bases; nucleotides outside the gene matches: 4. The CDR3 runs 14 residues. Here the CDR3 reads CASSATDRGNIQYF. The CDR3 DNA is TGTGCCAGCAGTGCAACGGACAGGGGAAACATTCAGTACTTC.

This chain joins TRBV5-4 and TRBJ1-2; no reliable D call. CDR1 and CDR2 (germline): SGHNT, YYREEE (reference sequence). The V and J ends lost 0 bases and 4 bases respectively, with 4 bases between them. This CDR3 contains 12 residues. CDR3 nucleotide sequence: TGTGCCAGCAGCTTGGGCGCCTATGGCTACACCTTC. Translated: CASSLGAYGYTF.

This clone occurred once. The rearrangement links TRBV19 to TRBJ1-4; no firm D call. V was clipped by 11 bases and J by 0 bases, with 10 bases between them. The germline V gene has CDR1 LNHDA and CDR2 SQIVND (reference sequence). The CDR3 loop spans 13 amino acids. In DNA, the CDR3 is TGTGCCTCCTCGAGGGCAACTAATGAAAAACTGTTTTTT. Protein sequence: CASSRATNEKLFF.

This chain links TRBV2 with TRBJ1-2, with D maybe TRBD1 (6 bases). CDR3 length: 14 amino acids. V lost 6 bases, J lost 5 bases, and 16 bases lay in between. CDR1 is SNHLY and CDR2 is FYNNEI in the germline V gene. The chain's CDR3 is CASRGGAASYGYTF. CDR3 DNA: TGTGCCAGCAGGGGGGGGGCGGCCTCTTATGGCTACACCTTC.

J is TRBJ2-7 and V is TRBV30, with D unresolved. The ends were cut back, 4 bases at V and 2 bases at J, with 9 bases in the middle. Germline CDR1 GTSNPN, CDR2 SVGIG (reference sequence). The CDR3 runs 12 residues. Here the CDR3 reads CAWTRRAYEQYF. DNA for the CDR3: TGTGCCTGGACCCGCAGAGCCTACGAGCAGTACTTC. The whole variable domain, remainder taken from reference TRBV30 and TRBJ2-7, is SQTIHQWPATLVQPVGSPLSLECTVEGTSNPNLYWYRQAAGRGLQLLFYSVGIGQISSEVPQNLSASRPQDRQFILSSKKLLLSDSGFYLCAWTRRAYEQYFGPGTRLTVT.

Sample share makes this clone medium-sized. The CDR3 spells CASSQKRTHSYGYTF. The DNA of the CDR3 is TGCGCCAGCAGTCAAAAAAGGACGCACAGCTACGGCTACACCTTC. V and J are TRBV23-1 and TRBJ1-2; D unresolved. TRBV23-1 is sorted into the ORF group, with uncertain function. Trimming left V 2 bases short and J 8 bases short, with 18 bases between. The CDR3 sequence is 15 residues long.

The chain carries TRBV30 and TRBJ1-2; D ambiguous. CDR1 and CDR2 (germline): GTSNPN, SVGIG (reference sequence). The CDR3 consists of 14 residues. The V end was cut by 1 base, the J end by 8 bases, with 17 bases between. The CDR3 loop is CAWSAHDGILGYTF. In DNA form, the CDR3 reads TGTGCCTGGAGTGCACATGACGGGATATTAGGCTACACCTTC.

This clone was recorded a few times. This chain links TRBV30 with TRBJ1-1; D not certain. V was pared by 5 bases and J by 3 bases, with 13 bases between. The CDR3 is made up of 13 amino acids. From germline, CDR1 is GTSNPN and CDR2 SVGIG (reference sequence). The CDR3 bases are TGTGCCTGGGAACACCTTAGGGACACTGAAGCTTTCTTT. Its protein product is CAWEHLRDTEAFF.

The chain combines TRBV19 with TRBJ1-1; D gene uncertain. Per the germline V gene, CDR1 is LNHDA and CDR2 is SQIVND (reference sequence). The CDR3 covers 13 residues. With 7 bases removed from V and 8 bases from J, the gap between germline ends came to 17 bases. CDR3 nucleotides: TGTGCCAGTATCTTGGATCTGCATGGAGAAGCTTTCTTT. Amino acid sequence: CASILDLHGEAFF.

The chain is built from TRBV30 and TRBJ1-6; D ambiguous. This CDR3 is 13 amino acids long. V was clipped by 1 base and J by 8 bases, with 9 bases between them. Per germline, CDR1 GTSNPN and CDR2 SVGIG (reference sequence). The chain's CDR3 is CAWSESSDSPLHF. The CDR3 region has the DNA TGTGCCTGGAGTGAGTCCTCCGATTCACCCCTCCACTTT.

This chain connects TRBV10-2 to TRBJ2-6, with D possibly being TRBD1 (5 bases). V was trimmed by 6 bases and J by 2 bases, leaving 23 bases between them. From germline, CDR1 is WSHSY and CDR2 SAAADI. There are 19 residues in the CDR3. For the CDR3, the DNA is TGCGCCAGCAGGGATTTGACAGACCCCTCGCTAGCTGGGGCCAACGTCCTGACTTTC. This gives the protein CASRDLTDPSLAGANVLTF.

The chain employs TRBV5-8 and TRBJ2-7; D unresolved. The CDR3 contains 13 residues. Trimming removed 1 base at V and 2 bases at J, with 7 bases between. CDR1 is SGHTS and CDR2 is YDEGEE in the germline V gene. CDR3 DNA sequence: TGTGCCAGCAGCTTGAAGGTAACCTACGAGCAGTACTTC. Translation gives CASSLKVTYEQYF.

This chain joins TRBV27 and TRBJ1-2; 8 bases line up with TRBD1. Germline V lookup: CDR1 MNHEY, CDR2 SMNVEV (reference sequence). The CDR3 is made up of 15 amino acids. V shed 6 bases, J shed 4 bases, and the junction held 10 bases outside the gene matches. The CDR3 DNA is TGTGCCAGCAGGGCAGGGGGCTTGATGGGCTATGGCTACACCTTC. Protein sequence: CASRAGGLMGYGYTF.

This clone has just one count. The chain links TRBV7-2 to TRBJ1-2, with D unresolved. Germline-derived CDR1 and CDR2 are SGHTA and FQGNSA. The CDR3 has 13 residues. Trimming removed 8 bases from V and 3 bases from J, with 13 bases in between. The CDR3 region is CASGRWEDYGYTF. Written as DNA, the CDR3 is TGTGCCAGCGGTCGTTGGGAGGACTATGGCTACACCTTC.

The chain links TRBV2 to TRBJ2-2; D not certain. V was clipped by 7 bases and J by 1 base, with 10 bases between them. Per the germline V gene, CDR1 is SNHLY and CDR2 is FYNNEI. CDR3 length: 14 amino acids. The CDR3 sequence is CASIQEMNTGELFF. The CDR3 DNA reads TGTGCCAGCATCCAAGAAATGAACACCGGGGAGCTGTTTTTT.

This chain connects TRBV25-1 to TRBJ1-2, with D tentatively TRBD1 (6 bases). V was cut by 2 bases and J by 5 bases, with 12 bases left in between. CDR1 MGHDK and CDR2 SYGVNS come from the germline V gene. This CDR3 spans 14 amino acids. The CDR3 sequence is CASSETGKRYGYTF. Here the CDR3 DNA reads TGTGCCAGCAGTGAAACAGGGAAACGGTATGGCTACACCTTC.

The chain's CDR3 is CASSLVGDTDTQYF. In DNA form, the CDR3 reads TGTGCCAGCAGCTTAGTTGGGGACACAGATACGCAGTATTTT. The chain recombines TRBV7-6 with TRBJ2-3, with D hard to call. The CDR3 extends over 14 amino acids. Trimming left V 1 base short and J 2 bases short, with 7 bases between. The germline V gene encodes CDR1 SGHVS and CDR2 FNYEAQ.

The gene calls are TRBV7-2 and TRBJ2-3; TRBD2 agrees at 7 bases. The J segment lost 2 bases and the V segment lost 1 base, leaving 9 bases of the junction unmatched. This CDR3 is 17 amino acids long. Germline V CDR1 and CDR2: SGHTA, FQGNSA. CDR3 region: CASSLGWGGTFTDTQYF. The CDR3 coding sequence is TGTGCCAGCAGCTTAGGTTGGGGGGGGACCTTCACAGATACGCAGTATTTT.